This T cell receptor (beta chain) was identified during a study of shared clonotypes between healthy human individuals. Germline lookup yields CDR1 SGHTA and CDR2 FQGNSA. The ends lost 5 bases at V and 12 bases at J; junction bases unmatched: 18. The CDR3 length is 15 residues. Original analysis: ImmunoSEQ junction-only sequences lacked quality scores, so their filtering differed. Libraries were prepared by immunoSEQ multiplex PCR; TCRdb keeps only in-frame clonotypes and omits some of them. D and trimming come from the DNA, and the V and J calls and clone size come from that table. This sample has about 510,000 clones, with roughly 85% found just once.

The sequence came from a woman in her forties in good health. Some clones in this sample may be carry-over from other donors' samples. V and J are TRBV7-2 and TRBJ2-7; 8 bases are a match to TRBD2. Material: PBMCs. The CDR3 sequence: CASSLGGGSGALPYF. The CDR3 DNA reads as TGTGCCAGCAGCCTCGGGGGGGGTAGCGGGGCCCTCCCGTACTTC.